This T cell receptor beta chain derives from a study of identical twins. TCRdb itself ran the 5' RACE reads through MiXCR, one entry per CDR3 protein. The data contain around 200,000 distinct CDR3 sequences, 9.4% of them singletons. Trimming cost V 2 bases and J 2 bases, with 6 bases left between them. The CDR3 is 13 residues long. Looked up from germline, CDR1 is WNHNN and CDR2 is SYGVQD (reference sequence). The chain links TRBV10-1 to TRBJ1-1; D gene uncertain. This sequence was found in a woman aged 18-30 years in good health. The sequenced sample was memory (CD45RO+) T cells sorted from blood. For the CDR3, the DNA is TGCGCCAGCAGTGAGGCGGCAAACACTGAAGCTTTCTTT. It encodes CASSEAANTEAFF.